This T cell receptor beta chain is from a study of blood T cell repertoires in COVID-19. Study overall: Sample material is recorded as cDNA or gDNA derived from T cells, B-cell-depleted T cells, or PBMCs.

Germline-derived CDR1 and CDR2 are SGHTA and FQGNSA. V gave up 2 bases and J gave up 4 bases, with 13 bases separating them. CDR3 length: 15 amino acids. In the source study's methods: Amplification with reference gene primers provided the estimates of nucleated cell counts. Profiling relied on immunoSEQ multiplex PCR, and the TCRdb table lists in-frame clones only, not all of them. V and J calls plus clone size are reproduced from that table; the DNA served to infer D and trimming. The sample has 400,000 to 450,000 clones, roughly 88% seen once. The Seattle patients joined while their infection was active and were tracked longitudinally afterward.

V is TRBV7-2 and J is TRBJ2-3; D might be TRBD1 (5 bases). Sequenced input: peripheral blood. The receptor's source is a woman between 50 and 59 years old with COVID-19, enrolled during active disease. The CDR3 spells CASSLRTSAADTQYF. CDR3 sequence (DNA): TGTGCCAGCAGCTTAAGGACAAGCGCCGCAGATACGCAGTATTTT.